This T cell receptor (beta chain) originates from a study of regulatory T cells in long-lasting Graves disease. Study-level information: Graves' patients, newly diagnosed, had taken antithyroid drugs under 3 months.

For TCR beta, libraries came from iRepertoire HTBI primers and Arm-PCR of CDR3 regions. From the multiplex PCR reads, TCRdb called clonotypes with MiXCR, one entry per CDR3 protein. The repertoire holds about 450,000 distinct CDR3 sequences, with about 14% as singletons. Turning to this clonotype: Its matching antigen is unknown.

CDR3 length: 16 residues. CDR1 is KGHSH, CDR2 LQKENI, per germline. V lost 2 bases, J lost 0 bases, and 13 bases lay in between. Time point indicated: newly diagnosed GD, antithyroid drugs for less than 3 months. Preparation of the TCR library used RNA extracted from PBMCs. Points from the study as a whole: Newly diagnosed patients had higher TCR diversity than persistent Graves' patients did.

The same data also contributed to another study, on T cells in Graves' hyperthyroidism and ophthalmopathy. As reported in that work: The study used the HTBI primer set for a first-round RT-PCR of the TCR CDR3.

Specimen: peripheral blood mononuclear cells (PBMCs), collected at new diagnosis, from a patient treated with antithyroid drugs. This rearrangement joins TRBV18 to TRBJ1-2; D uncertain. The receptor was derived from a woman aged 50 to 60 with Graves disease. CDR3 sequence: CASSPAGNLANYGYTF. The CDR3 DNA is TGTGCCAGCTCACCAGCCGGGAATTTAGCTAACTATGGCTACACCTTC.